The clone carrying this T cell receptor (beta chain) was detected only a few times. Its antigen is not known. Making TCR cDNA involved 5'RACE template switching, which added UMIs and a universal primer site. From the 5' RACE reads, TCRdb called clonotypes with MiXCR, one entry per CDR3 protein. Of over 250,000 distinct CDR3 sequences listed, roughly 4% are singletons. This record belongs to a study of T cells after yellow fever vaccination. General observations from the study: Weaker in magnitude, the secondary response showed a faster peak on day 5 versus 15. Post-booster repertoires again held most primary-vaccination clones (roughly 95% CD4, 75% to 90% CD8).

This specimen was PBMCs, taken 5 days after the yellow fever booster vaccination. This TCR was recovered from a man younger than 30 who received the YFV17D yellow fever vaccine.

The CDR3 sequence: CASSAQGVSYNEQFF. In DNA form, the CDR3 reads TGTGCCAGCTCGGCTCAGGGGGTCTCCTACAATGAGCAGTTCTTC. This sequence joins TRBV18 and TRBJ2-1; 7 bases map to TRBD1. V dropped 6 bases and J dropped 0; count of bases not matched to a gene: 5. The CDR3 spans 15 residues. CDR1 and CDR2 from the germline V gene are KGHSH and LQKENI.